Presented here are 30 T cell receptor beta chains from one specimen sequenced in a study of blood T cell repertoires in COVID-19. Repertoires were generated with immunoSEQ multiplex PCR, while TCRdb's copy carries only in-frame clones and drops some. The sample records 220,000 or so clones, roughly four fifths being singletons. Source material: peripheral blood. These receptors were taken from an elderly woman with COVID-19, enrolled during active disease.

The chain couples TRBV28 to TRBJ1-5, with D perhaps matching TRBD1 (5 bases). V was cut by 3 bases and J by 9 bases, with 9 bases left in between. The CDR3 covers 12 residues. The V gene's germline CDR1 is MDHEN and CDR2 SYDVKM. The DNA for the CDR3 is TGTGCCAGCAGTTTGGCGGGGCGGCCCCAGCATTTT. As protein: CASSLAGRPQHF.

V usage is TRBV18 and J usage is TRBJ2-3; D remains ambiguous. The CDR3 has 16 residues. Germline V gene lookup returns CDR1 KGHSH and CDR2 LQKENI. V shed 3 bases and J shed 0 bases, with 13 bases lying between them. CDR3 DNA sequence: TGTGCCAGCTCACCCCGAGGCTTCTCTAGCACAGATACGCAGTATTTT. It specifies CASSPRGFSSTDTQYF.

CDR3 protein: CASSRSRSTDTQYF. CDR3 sequence (DNA): TGTGCCAGCTCTCGTTCGCGTTCCACAGATACGCAGTATTTT. The V call is TRBV9, the J call TRBJ2-3; no definite D call. CDR3 length: 14 residues. V was trimmed by 7 bases and J by 2 bases, leaving 14 bases between them. CDR1 and CDR2 from the germline V gene are SGDLS and YYNGEE.

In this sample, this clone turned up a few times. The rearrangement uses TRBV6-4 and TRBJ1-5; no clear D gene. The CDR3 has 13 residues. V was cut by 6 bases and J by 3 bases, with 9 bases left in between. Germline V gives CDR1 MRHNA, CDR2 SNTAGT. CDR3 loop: CASSPEHNQPQHF. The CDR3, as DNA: TGTGCCAGCAGCCCCGAACACAATCAGCCCCAGCATTTT.

CDR3 in amino acids: CASSHEDRGLYTF. Written as DNA, the CDR3 is TGTGCCAGCAGCCACGAGGACAGGGGGCTCTACACCTTC. The chain uses TRBV3-1 (or the pseudogene TRBV3-2) and TRBJ1-2, with 11 bases that match TRBD1. The CDR3 is made up of 13 amino acids. After removal of 3 bases from V and 10 bases from J, the junction contained 4 bases not matched to a gene. Germline lookup yields CDR1 LGHDT and CDR2 YNNKEL (reference sequence).

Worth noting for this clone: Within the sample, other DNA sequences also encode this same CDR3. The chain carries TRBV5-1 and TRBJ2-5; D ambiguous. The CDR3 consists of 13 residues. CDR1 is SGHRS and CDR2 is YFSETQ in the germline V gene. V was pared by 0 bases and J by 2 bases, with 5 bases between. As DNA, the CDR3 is TGCGCCAGCAGCTTGGGGCTGCAAGAGACCCAGTACTTC. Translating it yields CASSLGLQETQYF.

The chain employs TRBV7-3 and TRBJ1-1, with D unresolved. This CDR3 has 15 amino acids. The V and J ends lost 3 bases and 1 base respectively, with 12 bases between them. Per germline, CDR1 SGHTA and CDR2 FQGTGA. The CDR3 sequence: CASSLGGSWNTEAFF. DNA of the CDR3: TGTGCCAGCAGCTTGGGAGGATCGTGGAACACTGAAGCTTTCTTT.

The CDR3 sequence is CAWSVQQVNQPQHF. The CDR3 region has the DNA TGTGCCTGGAGTGTACAACAGGTAAATCAGCCCCAGCATTTT. The V call is TRBV30, the J call TRBJ1-5; weak D call: TRBD1 (5 bases). Trimming stripped 0 bases from V and 4 bases from J, with 10 bases between. This CDR3 contains 14 residues. Germline V gene lookup returns CDR1 GTSNPN and CDR2 SVGIG (reference sequence). Variable domain in full (rest from reference TRBV30 and TRBJ1-5): SQTIHQWPATLVQPVGSPLSLECTVEGTSNPNLYWYRQAAGRGLQLLFYSVGIGQISSEVPQNLSASRPQDRQFILSSKKLLLSDSGFYLCAWSVQQVNQPQHFGDGTRLSIL.

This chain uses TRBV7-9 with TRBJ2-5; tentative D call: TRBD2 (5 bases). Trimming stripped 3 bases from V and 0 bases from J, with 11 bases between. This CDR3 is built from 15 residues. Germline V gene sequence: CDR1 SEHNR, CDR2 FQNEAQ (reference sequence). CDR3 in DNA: TGTGCCAGCAGCTTTGCGCCGGGAAACCAAGAGACCCAGTACTTC. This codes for CASSFAPGNQETQYF.

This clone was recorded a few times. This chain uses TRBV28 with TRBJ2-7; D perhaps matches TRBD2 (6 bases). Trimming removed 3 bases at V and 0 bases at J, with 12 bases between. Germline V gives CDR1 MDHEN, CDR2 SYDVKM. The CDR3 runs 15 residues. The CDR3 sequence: CASSLGGSPSYEQYF. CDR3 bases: TGTGCCAGCAGTTTGGGGGGTTCCCCCTCCTACGAGCAGTACTTC.

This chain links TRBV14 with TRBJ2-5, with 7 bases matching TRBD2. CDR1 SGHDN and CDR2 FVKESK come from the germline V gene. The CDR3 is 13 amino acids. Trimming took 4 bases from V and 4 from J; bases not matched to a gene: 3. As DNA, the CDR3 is TGTGCCAGCAGCCCACTAGCGAGAGAGACCCAGTACTTC. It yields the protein CASSPLARETQYF.

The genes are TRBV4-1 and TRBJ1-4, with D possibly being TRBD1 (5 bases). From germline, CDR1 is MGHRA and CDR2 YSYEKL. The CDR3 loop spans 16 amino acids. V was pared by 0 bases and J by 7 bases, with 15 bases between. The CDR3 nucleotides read TGCGCCAGCAGCCAAGATCGACAGTTCCAGGGTGAAAAACTGTTTTTT. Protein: CASSQDRQFQGEKLFF.

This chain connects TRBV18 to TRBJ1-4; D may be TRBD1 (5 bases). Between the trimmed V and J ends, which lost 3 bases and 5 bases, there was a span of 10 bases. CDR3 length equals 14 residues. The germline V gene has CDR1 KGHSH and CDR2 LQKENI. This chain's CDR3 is CASSPGTRNEKLFF. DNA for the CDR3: TGTGCCAGCTCACCGGGGACTCGGAATGAAAAACTGTTTTTT.

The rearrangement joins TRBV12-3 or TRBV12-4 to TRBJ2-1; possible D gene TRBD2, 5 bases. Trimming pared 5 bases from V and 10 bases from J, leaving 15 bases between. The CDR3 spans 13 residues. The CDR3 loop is CASSPPGGREQFF. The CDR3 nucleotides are TGTGCCAGCAGTCCGCCCGGAGGACGAGAGCAGTTCTTC.

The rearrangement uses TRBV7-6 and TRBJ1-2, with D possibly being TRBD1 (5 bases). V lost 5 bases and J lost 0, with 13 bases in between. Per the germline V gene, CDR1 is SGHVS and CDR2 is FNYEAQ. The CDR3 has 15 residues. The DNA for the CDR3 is TGTGCCAGCAGCCATCCCGACAGTGCTAACTATGGCTACACCTTC. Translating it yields CASSHPDSANYGYTF.

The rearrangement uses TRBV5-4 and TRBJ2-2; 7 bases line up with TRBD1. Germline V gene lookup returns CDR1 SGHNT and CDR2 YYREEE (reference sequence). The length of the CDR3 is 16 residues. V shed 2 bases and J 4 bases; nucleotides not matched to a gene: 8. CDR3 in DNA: TGTGCCAGCAGCTTATTGTTCAGGGGGTTCACCGGGGAGCTGTTTTTT. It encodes CASSLLFRGFTGELFF.

CDR3 DNA: TGTGCCAGCAGCGTAGTTAGCGGGCTAGGGGAGACCCAGTACTTC. Translating it yields CASSVVSGLGETQYF. V is TRBV9 and J is TRBJ2-5, with 7 bases identical to TRBD2. Germline CDR1 reads SGDLS; CDR2 reads YYNGEE. CDR3 length: 15 residues. Losses at the gene ends were 0 bases for V and 5 bases for J; bases not matched to a gene: 7.

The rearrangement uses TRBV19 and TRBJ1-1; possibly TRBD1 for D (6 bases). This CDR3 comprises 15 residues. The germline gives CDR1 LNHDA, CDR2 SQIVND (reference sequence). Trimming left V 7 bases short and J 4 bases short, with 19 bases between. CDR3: CASTTQGRGGTEAFF. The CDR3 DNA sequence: TGTGCCAGTACTACGCAGGGGCGCGGCGGCACTGAAGCTTTCTTT.

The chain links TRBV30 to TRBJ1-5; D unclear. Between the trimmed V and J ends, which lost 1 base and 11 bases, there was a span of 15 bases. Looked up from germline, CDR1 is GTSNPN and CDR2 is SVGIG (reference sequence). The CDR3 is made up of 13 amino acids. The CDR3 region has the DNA TGTGCCTGGAGTGATGCGGGATTCGAGGCCCAGCATTTT. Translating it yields CAWSDAGFEAQHF.

DNA for the CDR3: TGTGCCAGCAGCCTCTCCCGGACAGCCATGGAAGCTTTCTTT. Its protein product is CASSLSRTAMEAFF. The V and J genes are TRBV7-3 and TRBJ1-1; D is possibly TRBD1 (6 bases). V was pared by 5 bases and J by 8 bases, with 18 bases between. The V gene's germline CDR1 is SGHTA and CDR2 FQGTGA. This CDR3 comprises 14 residues.

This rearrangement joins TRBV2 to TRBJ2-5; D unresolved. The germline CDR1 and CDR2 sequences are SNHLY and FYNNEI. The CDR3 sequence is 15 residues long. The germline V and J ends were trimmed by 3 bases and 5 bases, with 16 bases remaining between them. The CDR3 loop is CASSERLRLIETQYF. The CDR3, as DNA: TGTGCCAGCAGTGAGAGATTAAGACTCATTGAGACCCAGTACTTC.

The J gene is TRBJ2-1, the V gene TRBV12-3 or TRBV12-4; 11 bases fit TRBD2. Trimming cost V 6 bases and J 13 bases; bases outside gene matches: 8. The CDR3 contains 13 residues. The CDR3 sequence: CASRRTTSGSQFF. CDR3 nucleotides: TGTGCCAGCAGGAGGACCACTAGCGGGAGTCAGTTCTTC.

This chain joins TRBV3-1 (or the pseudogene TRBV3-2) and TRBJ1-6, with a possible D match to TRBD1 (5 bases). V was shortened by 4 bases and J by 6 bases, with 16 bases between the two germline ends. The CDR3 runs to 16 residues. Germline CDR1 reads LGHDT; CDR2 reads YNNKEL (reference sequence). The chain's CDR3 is CASSLLSPGGNSPLHF. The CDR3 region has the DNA TGTGCCAGCAGCCTCCTGTCCCCGGGGGGTAATTCACCCCTCCACTTT.

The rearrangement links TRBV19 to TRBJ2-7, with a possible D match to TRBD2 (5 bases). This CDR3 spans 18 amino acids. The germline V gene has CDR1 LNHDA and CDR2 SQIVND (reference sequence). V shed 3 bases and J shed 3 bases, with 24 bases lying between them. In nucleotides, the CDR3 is TGTGCCAGTAGTATCACGCGAGGAGGCACAAATCATATCTACGAGCAGTACTTC. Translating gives CASSITRGGTNHIYEQYF. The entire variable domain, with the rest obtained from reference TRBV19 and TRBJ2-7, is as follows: DGGITQSPKYLFRKEGQNVTLSCEQNLNHDAMYWYRQDPGQGLRLIYYSQIVNDFQKGDIAEGYSVSREKKESFPLTVTSAQKNPTAFYLCASSITRGGTNHIYEQYFGPGTRLTVT.

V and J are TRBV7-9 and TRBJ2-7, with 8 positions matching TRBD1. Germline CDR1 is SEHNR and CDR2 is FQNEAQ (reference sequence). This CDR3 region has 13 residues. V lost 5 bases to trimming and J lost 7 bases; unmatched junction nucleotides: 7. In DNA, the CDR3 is TGTGCCAGCAGCATTGGGACAGGCGGTGAGCAGTACTTC. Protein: CASSIGTGGEQYF.

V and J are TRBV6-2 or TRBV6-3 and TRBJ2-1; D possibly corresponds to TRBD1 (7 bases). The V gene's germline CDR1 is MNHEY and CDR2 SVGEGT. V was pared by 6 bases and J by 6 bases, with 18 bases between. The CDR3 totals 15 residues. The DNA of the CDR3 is TGTGCCAGCAGCCCGACAGGGAGGTCGGTCAATGAGCAGTTCTTC. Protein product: CASSPTGRSVNEQFF.

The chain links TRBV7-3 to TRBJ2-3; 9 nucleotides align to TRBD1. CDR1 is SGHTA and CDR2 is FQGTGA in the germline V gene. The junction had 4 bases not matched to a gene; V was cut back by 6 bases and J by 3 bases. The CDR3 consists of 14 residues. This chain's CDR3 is CASRSGTGTDTQYF. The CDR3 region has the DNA TGTGCCAGCAGGTCCGGGACAGGGACAGATACGCAGTATTTT.

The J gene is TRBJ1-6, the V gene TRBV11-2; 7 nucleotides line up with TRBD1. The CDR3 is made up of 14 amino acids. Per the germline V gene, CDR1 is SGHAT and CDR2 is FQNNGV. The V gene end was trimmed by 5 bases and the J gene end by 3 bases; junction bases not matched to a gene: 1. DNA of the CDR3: TGTGCCAGCAGCGGGACAGTCTATAATTCACCCCTCCACTTT. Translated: CASSGTVYNSPLHF.

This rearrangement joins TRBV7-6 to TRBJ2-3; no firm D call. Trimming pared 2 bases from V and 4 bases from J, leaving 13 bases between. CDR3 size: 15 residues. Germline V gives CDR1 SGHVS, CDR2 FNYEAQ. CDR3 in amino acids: CASSLRASPSDTQYF. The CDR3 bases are TGTGCCAGCAGCTTAAGAGCTTCCCCCTCAGATACGCAGTATTTT.

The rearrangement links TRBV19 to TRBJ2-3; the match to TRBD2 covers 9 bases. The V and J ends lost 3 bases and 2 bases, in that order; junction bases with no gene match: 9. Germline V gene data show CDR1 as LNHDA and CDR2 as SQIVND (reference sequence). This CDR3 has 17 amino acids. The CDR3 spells CASSMGTSRVFTDTQYF. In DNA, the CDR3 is TGTGCCAGTAGTATGGGGACTAGCAGGGTGTTCACAGATACGCAGTATTTT.